These 32 T cell receptor beta chains were all obtained from the same sample, sequenced in a study of T cells in Graves' hyperthyroidism and ophthalmopathy. Researchers amplified the TCR beta CDR3 regions from RNA transcripts. In the first-round RT-PCR of the TCR CDR3, the HTBI primer set was used. Each CDR3 protein gets one entry after TCRdb re-called the multiplex PCR reads with MiXCR. Of almost 350,000 distinct CDR3 sequences detected, 15% to 20% appear once; the ten largest clones hold about a sixth. The sequenced material came from blood. Receptors were obtained from a woman aged 40 to 50 with Graves' ophthalmopathy.

This clonotype was observed at least ten times. The chain joins TRBV29-1 to TRBJ2-7, with D perhaps TRBD2 (5 bases). V shed 7 bases and J shed 5 bases, with 21 bases lying between them. The CDR3 is made up of 14 amino acids. Germline V gene sequence: CDR1 SQVTM, CDR2 ANQGSEA. The CDR3 sequence: CSDCPPTGGDEQYF. The CDR3 coding sequence is TGCAGCGACTGCCCCCCTACCGGAGGAGACGAGCAGTACTTC.

In DNA form, the CDR3 reads TGCAGTGCTCACAGGGGGCCCGGGGAGCAGTACTTC. Protein sequence: CSAHRGPGEQYF. The genes are TRBV20-1 and TRBJ2-7; TRBD1 agrees at 9 bases. V lost 5 bases and J lost 7; bases outside the gene matches: 6. There are 12 residues in the CDR3. Germline values: CDR1 DFQATT, CDR2 SNEGSKA (reference sequence).

There are many counts of this clonotype. This chain uses TRBV12-3 or TRBV12-4 with TRBJ2-1; a possible D gene is TRBD2 (6 bases). The CDR3 is 13 residues long. V gave up 10 bases and J gave up 7 bases, with 17 bases separating them. In nucleotides, the CDR3 is TGTGCCACCCAGACTAGAATTGGGAATGAGCAGTTCTTC. Translated: CATQTRIGNEQFF.

This clonotype was observed many times. The rearrangement uses TRBV3-1 and TRBJ2-2, with D hard to call. Germline V lookup: CDR1 LGHDT, CDR2 YNNKEL (reference sequence). Trimming left V 2 bases short and J 0 bases short, with 10 bases between. This CDR3 comprises 16 residues. The CDR3 region has the DNA TGTGCCAGCAGCCAATTAACGAGTACGAACACCGGGGAGCTGTTTTTT. Translated: CASSQLTSTNTGELFF.

This clonotype was counted many times. The chain employs TRBV5-1 and TRBJ2-4; TRBD2 matches at 11 bases. The germline V gene has CDR1 SGHRS and CDR2 YFSETQ. The CDR3 runs to 16 residues. V gave up 2 bases and J gave up 9 bases; unmatched junction bases: 10. CDR3 loop: CASSFGGTSGLGIQYF. The CDR3 DNA sequence: TGCGCCAGCAGCTTTGGGGGGACTAGCGGTTTGGGCATTCAGTACTTC.

Ten or more counts support this clonotype. The chain carries TRBV30 and TRBJ2-2, with D possibly TRBD1 on 5 matching bases. Trimming cost V 3 bases and J 5 bases, with 10 bases left between them. CDR3 size: 13 residues. In germline, CDR1 is GTSNPN, CDR2 SVGIG (reference sequence). The CDR3 DNA reads TGTGCCTGGAGGCAGGGTAGGACCGGGGAGCTGTTTTTT. This codes for CAWRQGRTGELFF.

This clonotype has more than one count but fewer than ten. The gene calls are TRBV5-1 and TRBJ2-7; D may be TRBD2 (5 bases). V lost 0 bases and J 0 bases, leaving 13 bases between the germline ends. The CDR3 is made up of 16 amino acids. Germline V gene sequence: CDR1 SGHRS, CDR2 YFSETQ. CDR3 sequence: CASSLAFGEISYEQYF. DNA for the CDR3: TGCGCCAGCAGCTTGGCATTCGGGGAAATCTCCTACGAGCAGTACTTC.

The CDR3, as DNA: TGTGCCAGCAGCTTTAAGGCGGGATGGAACGAGCAGTACTTC. Translating it yields CASSFKAGWNEQYF. The chain combines TRBV3-1 with TRBJ2-7; perhaps TRBD2 as D (6 bases). V was trimmed by 5 bases and J by 5 bases, leaving 16 bases between them. Looked up from germline, CDR1 is LGHDT and CDR2 is YNNKEL (reference sequence). The CDR3 spans 14 residues.

V gene TRBV12-3 or TRBV12-4 combines with J gene TRBJ1-5, with a possible D match to TRBD1 (6 bases). V lost 3 bases and J 2 bases, leaving 14 bases between the germline ends. This CDR3 contains 16 residues. The DNA of the CDR3 is TGTGCCAGCAGTTTCTTCGGCAGGGGAGGCAATCAGCCCCAGCATTTT. Protein sequence: CASSFFGRGGNQPQHF.

The sample holds many counts of this clonotype. V usage is TRBV9 and J usage is TRBJ1-3; tentatively, D is TRBD1 (5 bases). The CDR3 is made up of 14 amino acids. V shed 3 bases and J shed 0 bases, with 7 bases lying between them. Germline-derived CDR1 and CDR2 are SGDLS and YYNGEE. The CDR3 loop is CASSGDRSGNTIYF. The CDR3 DNA reads as TGTGCCAGCAGCGGGGACCGCTCTGGAAACACCATATATTTT.

This clonotype occurred many times. The chain couples TRBV6-2 or TRBV6-3 to TRBJ2-7, with D maybe TRBD1 (5 bases). The length of the CDR3 is 14 residues. The V gene lost 5 bases and the J gene lost 9 bases, with 20 bases spanning the gap. CDR1 is MNHEY and CDR2 is SVGEGT in the germline V gene. The CDR3 here is CASSPSETRRGQYF. CDR3 nucleotides: TGTGCCAGCAGTCCCTCCGAGACCCGAAGGGGGCAGTACTTC.

This clonotype was seen repeatedly, ten times or more. V and J are TRBV28 and TRBJ1-2; tentatively, D is TRBD1 (6 bases). The V end lost 4 bases, the J end lost 4 bases, and 22 bases lay between the germline ends. Germline assignment: CDR1 MDHEN and CDR2 SYDVKM. The CDR3 length is 17 residues. The CDR3 sequence is CASSSASVGGNIYGYTF. CDR3 in DNA: TGTGCCAGCAGTTCAGCATCCGTTGGGGGCAACATCTATGGCTACACCTTC.

This clonotype was picked up many times. The V call is TRBV28, the J call TRBJ2-7, with 7 bases identical to TRBD1. Per the germline V gene, CDR1 is MDHEN and CDR2 is SYDVKM. CDR3 size: 14 residues. V was clipped by 4 bases and J by 0 bases; unmatched bases: 3. The CDR3 loop reads CASSSWDSSYEQYF. The CDR3 coding sequence is TGTGCCAGCAGTTCATGGGACAGCTCCTACGAGCAGTACTTC. Full variable domain (remainder filled in from reference TRBV28 and TRBJ2-7): DVKVTQSSRYLVKRTGEKVFLECVQDMDHENMFWYRQDPGLGLRLIYFSYDVKMKEKGDIPEGYSVSREKKERFSLILESASTNQTSMYLCASSSWDSSYEQYFGPGTRLTVT.

This clonotype was observed at least ten times. The chain is built from TRBV11-2 and TRBJ2-6; D perhaps matches TRBD1 (5 bases). Germline CDR1 reads SGHAT; CDR2 reads FQNNGV. V gave up 0 bases and J gave up 0 bases, with 6 bases separating them. This CDR3 has 16 residues. CDR3 DNA sequence: TGTGCCAGCAGCTTAGACAGGGCCTCTGGGGCCAACGTCCTGACTTTC. It is translated as CASSLDRASGANVLTF.

This clonotype came up many times. V and J are TRBV6-2 or TRBV6-3 and TRBJ1-4; TRBD1 is a possible D gene (5 bases). The germline V gene encodes CDR1 MNHEY and CDR2 SVGEGT. The CDR3 length is 15 residues. Trimming left V 5 bases short and J 5 bases short, with 15 bases between. The CDR3 DNA follows: TGTGCCAGCAGTCGACCGGGACCGGGCAATGAAAAACTGTTTTTT. The encoded protein is CASSRPGPGNEKLFF.

This chain joins TRBV7-2 and TRBJ2-5; a weak D match, TRBD1 (6 bases). The germline CDR1 and CDR2 sequences are SGHTA and FQGNSA. V was shortened by 5 bases and J by 3 bases, with 13 bases between the two germline ends. The CDR3 sequence is 14 residues long. CDR3 residues: CASSDRDTEETQYF. CDR3 in DNA: TGTGCCAGCAGCGACCGGGACACTGAAGAGACCCAGTACTTC.

This clonotype was counted at least ten times. The chain links TRBV12-3 or TRBV12-4 to TRBJ1-1; possibly TRBD1 for D (5 bases). Trimming cost V 5 bases and J 1 base, with 14 bases left between them. This CDR3 is 15 amino acids long. CDR3 region: CASSGTATSNTEAFF. DNA for the CDR3: TGTGCCAGCAGTGGGACGGCAACCTCGAACACTGAAGCTTTCTTT.

This clonotype was seen ten or more times. The chain combines TRBV27 with TRBJ1-5, with D hard to call. The CDR3 totals 14 residues. Germline loops: CDR1 MNHEY, CDR2 SMNVEV (reference sequence). The V gene lost 2 bases and the J gene lost 0 bases, with 5 bases spanning the gap. The CDR3 bases are TGTGCCAGCAGTTTAAAGAATAGCAATCAGCCCCAGCATTTT. It encodes CASSLKNSNQPQHF.

This clonotype showed up many times. This sequence joins TRBV12-3 or TRBV12-4 and TRBJ2-5; 8 bases are a match to TRBD1. The ends lost 6 bases at V and 2 bases at J; junction bases unmatched: 2. This CDR3 is built from 13 residues. CDR3 nucleotide sequence: TGTGCCAGCAGGGGACAGGTACAAGAGACCCAGTACTTC. It codes for CASRGQVQETQYF.

Ten or more counts support this clonotype. The rearrangement links TRBV28 to TRBJ2-4, with unresolved D. Germline CDR1 is MDHEN and CDR2 is SYDVKM. The CDR3 is made up of 18 amino acids. V was pared by 5 bases and J by 1 base, with 21 bases between. CDR3 sequence: CASSIYQPLSEAKNIQYF. CDR3 in DNA: TGTGCCAGCAGTATATACCAACCCTTATCCGAGGCCAAAAACATTCAGTACTTC.

This clonotype was recorded at least ten times. The J gene is TRBJ1-1, the V gene TRBV12-3 or TRBV12-4, with D perhaps matching TRBD1 (5 bases). Trimming removed 4 bases at V and 9 bases at J, with 18 bases between. The CDR3 length is 14 residues. As DNA, the CDR3 is TGTGCCAGCAGTTCCCCCTCGGGCGGACACAAAGCTTTCTTT. Residues: CASSSPSGGHKAFF.

The chain couples TRBV7-2 to TRBJ1-1; a weak D match, TRBD1 (6 bases). V lost 1 base to trimming and J lost 8 bases, with 11 bases between them. Germline assignment: CDR1 SGHTA and CDR2 FQGNSA. This CDR3 has 13 amino acids. CDR3 loop: CASSLVGGREAFF. DNA for the CDR3: TGTGCCAGCAGCTTAGTAGGGGGGCGCGAAGCTTTCTTT.

V usage is TRBV12-3 or TRBV12-4 and J usage is TRBJ2-1; unclear D gene. CDR3 length: 14 amino acids. V lost 3 bases to trimming and J lost 7 bases, with 13 bases between them. CDR3 nucleotide sequence: TGTGCCAGCAGTTTTTTCGCTAGTTCGAATGAGCAGTTCTTC. This sequence encodes CASSFFASSNEQFF.

This clonotype was found a few times. With a much larger clone just one base away, this may be a read error. V gene TRBV5-1 combines with J gene TRBJ2-7; 7 bases are shared with TRBD2. Unmatched junction bases numbered 11, after V lost 4 bases and J lost 4 bases. The CDR3 covers 15 residues. The germline CDR1 and CDR2 sequences are SGHRS and YFSETQ. Written as DNA, the CDR3 is TGCGCCAGCAGCGATGGGGGGGTCGGCCGGTACGAGCAGTACTTC. It translates to CASSDGGVGRYEQYF.

In its sample, this clonotype was seen many times. The CDR3 loop reads CASSLSPGGFAEAFF. The CDR3 nucleotides read TGTGCCAGCAGTTTATCGCCAGGGGGCTTCGCTGAAGCTTTCTTT. The V gene is TRBV27, the J gene TRBJ1-1, with 8 nucleotides matching TRBD1. This CDR3 region has 15 residues. Trimming took 0 bases from V and 6 from J; bases not matched to a gene: 6. Germline CDR1 and CDR2: MNHEY and SMNVEV (reference sequence).

Ten or more counts support this clonotype. V gene TRBV19 combines with J gene TRBJ1-5; perhaps TRBD1 as D (6 bases). CDR3 size: 15 residues. The ends were cut back, 10 bases at V and 1 base at J, with 17 bases in the middle. CDR1 and CDR2 (germline): LNHDA, SQIVND (reference sequence). The CDR3: CATTTGRGSNQPQHF. CDR3 in DNA: TGTGCCACCACAACAGGGAGAGGAAGCAATCAGCCCCAGCATTTT.

In the case of this clonotype: It is likely a read error, because the conserved phenylalanine at the end of the CDR3 is missing. V usage is TRBV9 and J usage is TRBJ2-2, with 10 bases lining up with TRBD1. Germline V gives CDR1 SGDLS, CDR2 YYNGEE. J was trimmed by 7 bases and V by 6 bases; bases with no gene match: 6. This CDR3 spans 14 amino acids. The DNA of the CDR3 is TGTGCCAGCACCGGGACAGGGGATATCGGGGAGCTGTTTTCT. Translating it yields CASTGTGDIGELFS.

The sample holds many counts of this clonotype. This chain uses TRBV11-1 with TRBJ1-1; possibly TRBD1 for D (6 bases). Germline-derived CDR1 and CDR2 are SGHAT and FQDESV (reference sequence). CDR3 length equals 13 residues. Trimming shortened V by 5 bases and J by 4 bases, and 11 bases separated the two germline ends. The CDR3: CASSVRGGTEAFF. CDR3 sequence (DNA): TGTGCCAGCAGCGTCAGGGGAGGCACTGAAGCTTTCTTT.

This clonotype was seen many times. This chain connects TRBV6-5 to TRBJ1-3; D not resolved. With 4 bases removed from V and 4 bases from J, the gap between germline ends came to 11 bases. From germline, CDR1 is MNHEY and CDR2 SVGAGI. The CDR3 length is 14 residues. The CDR3 nucleotides read TGTGCCAGCAGTTTGAGGAGGGAAGGAAACACCATATATTTT. It translates to CASSLRREGNTIYF.

This clonotype was recorded many times. The CDR3 DNA sequence: TGCAGCGCCGATAGCGGGAGGGGCGCGACCGGGGAGCTGTTTTTT. This translates into CSADSGRGATGELFF. This chain joins TRBV29-1 and TRBJ2-2, with 11 bases fitting TRBD2. V lost 7 bases, J lost 5 bases, and 9 bases stayed unmatched. CDR1 and CDR2 from the germline V gene are SQVTM and ANQGSEA. The CDR3 has 15 residues.

The table lists this clonotype with many counts. V is TRBV12-3 or TRBV12-4 and J is TRBJ2-2, with D perhaps TRBD2 (6 bases). The CDR3 is 14 residues long. V was cut by 6 bases and J by 1 base, with 9 bases left in between. The DNA of the CDR3 is TGTGCCAGCAGACCCGGGAGGAACACCGGGGAGCTGTTTTTT. Protein product: CASRPGRNTGELFF.

Many counts were recorded for this clonotype. The V and J genes are TRBV6-2 or TRBV6-3 and TRBJ2-5, with D possibly TRBD2 on 5 matching bases. The V end was cut by 2 bases, the J end by 1 base, with 14 bases between. The CDR3 runs 16 residues. Germline V lookup: CDR1 MNHEY, CDR2 SVGEGT. The CDR3 coding sequence is TGTGCCAGCAGTTACGAACGGGGAGATATCCAAGAGACCCAGTACTTC. The encoded protein is CASSYERGDIQETQYF.